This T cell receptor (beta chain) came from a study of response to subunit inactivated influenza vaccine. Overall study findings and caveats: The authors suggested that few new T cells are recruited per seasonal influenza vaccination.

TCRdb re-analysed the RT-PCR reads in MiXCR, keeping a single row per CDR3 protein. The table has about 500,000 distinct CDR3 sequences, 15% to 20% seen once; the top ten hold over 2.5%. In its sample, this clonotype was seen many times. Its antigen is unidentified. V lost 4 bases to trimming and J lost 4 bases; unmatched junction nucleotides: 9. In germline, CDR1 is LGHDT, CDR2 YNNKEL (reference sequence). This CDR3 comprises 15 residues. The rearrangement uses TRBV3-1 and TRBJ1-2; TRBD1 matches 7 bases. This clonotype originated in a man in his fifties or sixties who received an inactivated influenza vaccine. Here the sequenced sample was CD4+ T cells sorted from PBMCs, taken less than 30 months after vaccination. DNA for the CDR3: TGTGCCAGCAGCCGGAGCGTTTCAGGGGGCTATGGCTACACCTTC. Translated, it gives CASSRSVSGGYGYTF.